These 9 T cell receptor beta chains were sequenced from one sample in a study of blood T cell repertoires in COVID-19. The repertoire was sequenced with immunoSEQ multiplex PCR; TCRdb's copy has only in-frame clones and lacks some. The sample yields about 130,000 clones, around four fifths seen once. Sequencing input: peripheral blood. The receptors shown here come from a man aged 60-69 years with acute or convalescent COVID-19.

This sequence joins TRBV7-9 and TRBJ1-2; 7 nucleotides align to TRBD1. V was pared by 11 bases and J by 4 bases, with 10 bases of the junction left unmatched. Germline CDR1 SEHNR, CDR2 FQNEAQ (reference sequence). The CDR3 covers 13 residues. DNA for the CDR3: TGTGCCGCCATAAAGGGGGCAGGCTATGGCTACACCTTC. This codes for CAAIKGAGYGYTF.

The V call is TRBV18, the J call TRBJ2-3; TRBD1 matches 11 bases. Germline V CDR1 and CDR2: KGHSH, LQKENI. V was pared by 5 bases and J by 5 bases, with 3 bases of the junction left unmatched. The CDR3 is made up of 14 amino acids. The DNA of the CDR3 is TGTGCCAGCTCAGGACAGGGGGCCGGAGATACGCAGTATTTT. It specifies CASSGQGAGDTQYF. The full variable domain, in which reference TRBV18 and TRBJ2-3 provide the parts outside the CDR3, is NAGVMQNPRHLVRRRGQEARLRCSPMKGHSHVYWYRQLPEEGLKFMVYLQKENIIDESGMPKERFSAEFPKEGPSILRIQQVVRGDSAAYFCASSGQGAGDTQYFGPGTRLTVL.

In DNA, the CDR3 is TGTGCCAGCAGCCCACTCATGGCGGGAGCTGATGAGCAGTTCTTC. Its protein product is CASSPLMAGADEQFF. This chain connects TRBV7-3 to TRBJ2-1; 7 bases align to TRBD2. V gave up 5 bases and J gave up 8 bases; unmatched junction bases: 12. Germline CDR1 reads SGHTA; CDR2 reads FQGTGA. The CDR3 spans 15 residues.

V usage is TRBV28 and J usage is TRBJ2-7; 11 bases match TRBD2. CDR3 length: 16 residues. V gave up 8 bases and J gave up 3 bases; unmatched junction bases: 12. Germline CDR1 is MDHEN and CDR2 is SYDVKM. DNA for the CDR3: TGTGCCAGCGTTGGTTGGCTAGCGGGAGGACGCTACGAGCAGTACTTC. Its protein product is CASVGWLAGGRYEQYF.

This clone has just a few counts. The chain uses TRBV5-1 and TRBJ2-3, with TRBD1 matching over 8 bases. CDR3 length: 16 amino acids. Germline CDR1 is SGHRS and CDR2 is YFSETQ. V trimming: 7 bases; J trimming: 2 bases; junction bases outside the gene matches: 12. The CDR3, as DNA: TGCGCCAGCTTCGAGCTTGGACAGGGACCCACAGATACGCAGTATTTT. Its translation: CASFELGQGPTDTQYF.

V gene TRBV24-1 combines with J gene TRBJ2-4; 7 bases agree with TRBD2. V lost 5 bases, J lost 8 bases, and 8 bases stayed unmatched. The CDR3 loop spans 14 amino acids. The germline gives CDR1 KGHDR, CDR2 SFDVKD. The DNA of the CDR3 is TGTGCCACCAGTGGGGGGGGGTCCAGAGACATTCAGTACTTC. Its translation: CATSGGGSRDIQYF.

The CDR3 DNA follows: TGTGCCAGTAACGTCGGGAGGTCCTCGAACACTGAAGCTTTCTTT. Residues: CASNVGRSSNTEAFF. The chain has TRBV19 and TRBJ1-1; D unresolved. V was shortened by 7 bases and J by 1 base, with 16 bases between the two germline ends. Germline V gives CDR1 LNHDA, CDR2 SQIVND (reference sequence). This CDR3 spans 15 amino acids.

The chain joins TRBV30 to TRBJ2-7; 7 bases align to TRBD1. V was clipped by 2 bases and J by 4 bases; unmatched bases: 8. From germline, CDR1 is GTSNPN and CDR2 SVGIG (reference sequence). CDR3 length equals 14 residues. This chain's CDR3 is CAWSRQGKWYEQYF. The CDR3 DNA is TGTGCCTGGAGTCGACAGGGCAAATGGTACGAGCAGTACTTC.

The gene calls are TRBV2 and TRBJ2-2; possibly TRBD1 for D (5 bases). Germline values: CDR1 SNHLY, CDR2 FYNNEI. The germline V and J ends were trimmed by 2 bases and 7 bases, with 17 bases remaining between them. The CDR3 sequence is 16 residues long. CDR3 coding DNA: TGTGCCAGCAGTGAATCCCTGGGAAGGGGCGTCGGGGAGCTGTTTTTT. Protein sequence: CASSESLGRGVGELFF. The full variable domain, rest sourced from reference TRBV2 and TRBJ2-2, is EPEVTQTPSHQVTQMGQEVILRCVPISNHLYFYWYRQILGQKVEFLVSFYNNEISEKSEIFDDQFSVERPDGSNFTLKIRSTKLEDSAMYFCASSESLGRGVGELFFGEGSRLTVL.